This T cell receptor (beta chain) was recorded in a study of shared clonotypes between healthy human individuals. In replicate PCRs of unsorted PBMC, 250 to 300 ng DNA, roughly 30,000 T cell genomes, was used. Sequenced by immunoSEQ multiplex PCR; TCRdb stores in-frame clones only, minus some. There are 530,000 or so clones in the sample; 75% to 80% occur only once, and under 15% lies in the top ten. This clone was detected a few times. It was tens of millions of PBMCs that unsorted samples used for genomic DNA. The receptor was isolated from a woman between 40 and 55 years old in good health. Some clones in this sample may be carry-over from other donors' samples. The source material was PBMCs.

Here the CDR3 reads CAISAGYNQPQHF. In DNA, the CDR3 is TGTGCCATCAGTGCCGGGTACAATCAGCCCCAGCATTTT. The chain joins TRBV10-3 to TRBJ1-5; no firm D call. Trimming left V 4 bases short and J 3 bases short, with 7 bases between. The CDR3 spans 13 residues. CDR1 ENHRY and CDR2 SYGVKD come from the germline V gene.